This is a list of T cell receptor beta chains from one sample in a study of blood T cell repertoires in COVID-19. Assay: immunoSEQ multiplex PCR; the TCRdb copy retains only in-frame clones and omits some. This table has about 100,000 clones, 85% to 90% appearing once. Sequencing input: peripheral blood. Receptors originate from a human donor in a cohort sampled during active COVID-19. The CDR3 runs from the conserved cysteine through the conserved F or W.

J	V	CDR3
TRBJ1-2	TRBV25-1	CASSEPPGQGVYGYTF
TRBJ2-1	TRBV19	CASSRESLYNEQFF
TRBJ2-1	TRBV7-6	CASSPTPGQVNEQFF
TRBJ2-1	TRBV27	CASSRERVGYNNEQFF
TRBJ2-3	TRBV28	CASSILAGTTDTQYF
TRBJ1-2	TRBV6-1	CASSEGESLSSGYTF
TRBJ1-3	TRBV5-4	CASSFDRVTGNTIYF
TRBJ2-7	TRBV28	CASSSIGTGAYEQYF
TRBJ1-2	TRBV25-1	CASTLSSAGGGNGYTF
TRBJ2-1	TRBV28	CASSWLGQGAVEQFF
TRBJ2-5	TRBV28	CASSARQAQETQYF
TRBJ2-1	TRBV5-1	CASSPLDTNEQFF
TRBJ2-3	TRBV4-3	CASSQDRFPDTQYF
TRBJ1-4	TRBV2	CASSIRQGANEKLFF
TRBJ2-2	TRBV21-1	CASSNRLHRVGNTGELFF
TRBJ2-3	TRBV4-1	CASSLRDTDTQYF
TRBJ2-3	TRBV24-1	CATSQGRQGGTDTQYF
TRBJ2-7	TRBV28	CASSSPHPGPKYF
TRBJ1-6	TRBV5-5	CASSSGQGWNSPLHF
TRBJ1-4	TRBV14	CASSQITDEKLFF
TRBJ2-5	TRBV6-6	CASRASRETQYF
TRBJ2-5	TRBV5-1	CASSYGTQKETQYF
TRBJ1-2	TRBV9	CASSGGQGAHGYTF
TRBJ2-2	TRBV12-5	CAGPRRGGKGTGELFF
TRBJ2-7	TRBV7-8	CASSLLAGPDEQYF
TRBJ1-2	TRBV7-8	CASSLGDPGQGARGYTF
TRBJ2-5	TRBV10-1	CPGETQYF
TRBJ2-2	TRBV27	CASSRTGQGAAGELFF
TRBJ2-3	TRBV7-9	CASSQRRVGLDTQYF
TRBJ1-2	TRBV7-9	CASSRQNQGVGYGYTF
TRBJ1-3	TRBV9	CASSEPTAMYGNTIYF
TRBJ1-4	TRBV19	CASSTAGAQLFF
TRBJ2-3	TRBV15	CATSRYRGITDTQYF
TRBJ1-2	TRBV30	CAWSARRGRSGGYTF
TRBJ2-3	TRBV11-3	CASSLTGTGVSDTQYF
TRBJ1-1	TRBV11-2	CASSLSGREGAFF
TRBJ1-2	TRBV20-1	CSASPLGGWDYGYTF
TRBJ2-5	TRBV28	CASSLRGIRETQYF
TRBJ1-1	TRBV11-2	CASSLDEWTGVNTEAFF
TRBJ2-5	TRBV25-1	CASSALSTGVEETQYF
TRBJ2-7	TRBV7-9	CASKKAETAYEQYF
TRBJ2-7	TRBV9	CASSVTSGASYEQYF
TRBJ2-7	TRBV5-4	CASSFEREGYEQYF
TRBJ2-5	TRBV28	CASNQAGVGQETQYF
TRBJ2-5	TRBV11-1	CASSLAHNRKETQYF
TRBJ2-5	TRBV30	CAWRGSPSGETQYF
TRBJ2-7	TRBV4-1	CASSQAGYEQYF
TRBJ1-3	TRBV12-5	CASGPGDSGNTIYF
TRBJ2-3	TRBV11-2	CASSKRQGAPPHTQYF